The rows below give T cell receptor beta chains drawn from one sample of a study of blood T cell repertoires in COVID-19. Using immunoSEQ multiplex PCR, the repertoire was profiled, and TCRdb retains in-frame clones only, with some absent. The sample carries around 88,000 clones, over 60% recorded once. The sequenced material came from peripheral blood. These receptor sequences come from a man in his forties or fifties who had recovered from COVID-19. CDR3s include the opening cysteine and the closing phenylalanine or tryptophan. Each record gives: J gene, V gene, clone size, D gene, CDR3 protein, CDR3 DNA. The D gene is left open where the match is weak. Not every row has a clone size; where given, it reads once, few, many or a size class.

j_call: TRBJ1-2; v_call: TRBV7-2; clone_size: .; d_call: .; cdr3_aa: CASSSDGFYGYTF; cdr3_nt: TGTGCCAGCAGCTCCGACGGGTTCTATGGCTACACCTTC
j_call: TRBJ2-3; v_call: TRBV9; clone_size: .; d_call: .; cdr3_aa: CASRSGTGTDTQYF; cdr3_nt: TGTGCCAGCAGGTCCGGGACTGGCACAGATACGCAGTATTTT
j_call: TRBJ2-7; v_call: TRBV19; clone_size: .; d_call: TRBD1; cdr3_aa: CASSKEGQGATYEQYF; cdr3_nt: TGTGCCAGTAGTAAGGAGGGACAGGGGGCGACCTACGAGCAGTACTTC
j_call: TRBJ2-7; v_call: TRBV2; clone_size: .; d_call: TRBD1; cdr3_aa: CASSLDRGDEQYF; cdr3_nt: TGTGCCAGCAGCCTAGACAGGGGGGATGAGCAGTACTTC
j_call: TRBJ1-4; v_call: TRBV10-3; clone_size: once; d_call: .; cdr3_aa: CAISESRRRQEKLFF; cdr3_nt: TGTGCCATCAGTGAGTCGAGACGGAGGCAGGAAAAACTGTTTTTT
j_call: TRBJ2-7; v_call: TRBV6-6; clone_size: few; d_call: TRBD1; cdr3_aa: CASSSPDRGAYEQYF; cdr3_nt: TGTGCCAGCAGTTCTCCGGACAGGGGTGCCTACGAGCAGTACTTC
j_call: TRBJ2-3; v_call: TRBV3-1/TRBV3-2; clone_size: .; d_call: TRBD2; cdr3_aa: CASSRESGGIDTQYF; cdr3_nt: TGTGCCAGCAGCCGGGAGAGCGGGGGGATAGATACGCAGTATTTT
j_call: TRBJ1-1; v_call: TRBV6-4; clone_size: .; d_call: TRBD1; cdr3_aa: CASSDGDSAEAFF; cdr3_nt: TGTGCCAGCAGTGATGGGGACAGCGCTGAAGCTTTCTTT
j_call: TRBJ2-3; v_call: TRBV5-1; clone_size: .; d_call: TRBD1; cdr3_aa: CASSWTGANTDTQYF; cdr3_nt: TGCGCCAGCAGCTGGACAGGGGCTAACACAGATACGCAGTATTTT
j_call: TRBJ2-7; v_call: TRBV18; clone_size: .; d_call: .; cdr3_aa: CASSQAATATYEQYF; cdr3_nt: TGTGCCAGCTCACAAGCGGCGACGGCTACCTACGAGCAGTACTTC
j_call: TRBJ2-7; v_call: TRBV28; clone_size: .; d_call: TRBD2; cdr3_aa: CASSLIGREGSGQYF; cdr3_nt: TGTGCCAGCAGTTTAATTGGTCGGGAGGGTAGCGGGCAGTACTTC
j_call: TRBJ1-1; v_call: TRBV7-9; clone_size: few; d_call: .; cdr3_aa: CASSPYLDRDVEAFF; cdr3_nt: TGTGCCAGCAGCCCTTACCTTGACAGAGATGTTGAAGCTTTCTTT
j_call: TRBJ1-2; v_call: TRBV5-4; clone_size: .; d_call: .; cdr3_aa: CASSLMGGRGYTF; cdr3_nt: TGTGCCAGCAGCTTGATGGGGGGTAGAGGCTACACCTTC
j_call: TRBJ2-5; v_call: TRBV7-9; clone_size: .; d_call: TRBD1; cdr3_aa: CASSAAGGGETQYF; cdr3_nt: TGTGCCAGCAGCGCCGCAGGGGGCGGCGAGACCCAGTACTTC
j_call: TRBJ1-2; v_call: TRBV24-1; clone_size: few; d_call: .; cdr3_aa: CATSMPGHNGYTF; cdr3_nt: TGTGCCACCAGCATGCCGGGACATAATGGCTACACCTTC
j_call: TRBJ2-7; v_call: TRBV5-1; clone_size: .; d_call: .; cdr3_aa: CASSLAGGGPNF; cdr3_nt: TGCGCCAGCAGCTTGGCCGGGGGAGGTCCGAACTTC
j_call: TRBJ2-1; v_call: TRBV5-1; clone_size: .; d_call: TRBD1; cdr3_aa: CASSLLDRGEQFF; cdr3_nt: TGCGCCAGCAGCTTGCTGGACAGGGGCGAGCAGTTCTTC
j_call: TRBJ1-1; v_call: TRBV3-1/TRBV3-2; clone_size: .; d_call: .; cdr3_aa: CASSQGGLEAFF; cdr3_nt: TGTGCCAGCAGCCAAGGGGGGCTTGAAGCTTTCTTT
j_call: TRBJ2-1; v_call: TRBV19; clone_size: many; d_call: TRBD2; cdr3_aa: CASSMTSGSTDEQFF; cdr3_nt: TGTGCCAGTAGTATGACTAGCGGGAGTACAGATGAGCAGTTCTTC
j_call: TRBJ2-2; v_call: TRBV11-2; clone_size: many; d_call: .; cdr3_aa: CASSSIRSPGELFF; cdr3_nt: TGTGCCAGCAGCTCTATCCGAAGCCCCGGGGAGCTGTTTTTT
j_call: TRBJ1-2; v_call: TRBV7-9; clone_size: .; d_call: TRBD1; cdr3_aa: CASSFGTGGNHYGYTF; cdr3_nt: TGTGCCAGCAGCTTCGGGACAGGGGGAAATCACTATGGCTACACCTTC
j_call: TRBJ2-1; v_call: TRBV6-4; clone_size: .; d_call: .; cdr3_aa: CASSRSQGYEQFF; cdr3_nt: TGTGCCAGCAGTAGATCACAGGGATATGAGCAGTTCTTC
j_call: TRBJ2-1; v_call: TRBV5-1; clone_size: .; d_call: .; cdr3_aa: CASSLSDAEQFF; cdr3_nt: TGCGCCAGCAGCTTAAGCGACGCCGAGCAGTTCTTC
j_call: TRBJ1-6; v_call: TRBV19; clone_size: .; d_call: .; cdr3_aa: CASSRSAGDSPLHF; cdr3_nt: TGTGCCAGTAGCCGCTCCGCAGGGGATTCACCCCTCCACTTT
j_call: TRBJ1-4; v_call: TRBV6-5; clone_size: .; d_call: .; cdr3_aa: CASSPGFNEKLFF; cdr3_nt: TGTGCCAGCAGCCCAGGTTTTAATGAAAAACTGTTTTTT
j_call: TRBJ1-1; v_call: TRBV15; clone_size: .; d_call: .; cdr3_aa: CATRSMNTEAFF; cdr3_nt: TGTGCCACCCGCAGTATGAACACTGAAGCTTTCTTT
j_call: TRBJ1-2; v_call: TRBV9; clone_size: many; d_call: .; cdr3_aa: CASSVGGRTYGYTF; cdr3_nt: TGTGCCAGCAGCGTAGGGGGCAGGACATATGGCTACACCTTC
j_call: TRBJ1-2; v_call: TRBV3-1/TRBV3-2; clone_size: .; d_call: .; cdr3_aa: CASSQDLITFYGYTF; cdr3_nt: TGTGCCAGCAGCCAAGATTTAATCACTTTCTATGGCTACACCTTC
j_call: TRBJ2-1; v_call: TRBV6-5; clone_size: .; d_call: TRBD2; cdr3_aa: CASSIGLAGPNEQFF; cdr3_nt: TGTGCCAGCAGTATAGGACTAGCGGGCCCCAATGAGCAGTTCTTC
j_call: TRBJ2-3; v_call: TRBV10-3; clone_size: .; d_call: .; cdr3_aa: CAISVRDTQYF; cdr3_nt: TGTGCCATCAGTGTGAGAGATACGCAGTATTTT
j_call: TRBJ2-1; v_call: TRBV6-1; clone_size: once; d_call: TRBD2; cdr3_aa: CASSERLAYEQFF; cdr3_nt: TGTGCCAGCAGTGAACGACTAGCCTATGAGCAGTTCTTC
j_call: TRBJ2-7; v_call: TRBV19; clone_size: .; d_call: .; cdr3_aa: CASSRGSEQYF; cdr3_nt: TGTGCCAGTTCCAGGGGCTCCGAGCAGTACTTC
j_call: TRBJ1-4; v_call: TRBV27; clone_size: .; d_call: TRBD1; cdr3_aa: CASGLRPGTGGEKLFF; cdr3_nt: TGTGCCAGCGGGTTAAGGCCCGGGACAGGCGGAGAAAAACTGTTTTTT
j_call: TRBJ1-5; v_call: TRBV19; clone_size: .; d_call: .; cdr3_aa: CASSTTSGTNQPQHF; cdr3_nt: TGTGCCAGTAGTACCACCTCCGGGACAAATCAGCCCCAGCATTTT
j_call: TRBJ2-3; v_call: TRBV28; clone_size: few; d_call: TRBD2; cdr3_aa: CASSKTSGSTDTQYF; cdr3_nt: TGTGCCAGCAGCAAGACTAGCGGAAGCACAGATACGCAGTATTTT
j_call: TRBJ2-2; v_call: TRBV7-8; clone_size: .; d_call: TRBD1; cdr3_aa: CASSLVGQGRTGELFF; cdr3_nt: TGTGCCAGCAGCTTAGTGGGACAGGGGCGCACCGGGGAGCTGTTTTTT
j_call: TRBJ1-1; v_call: TRBV5-6; clone_size: few; d_call: .; cdr3_aa: CASSLRSNGHTEAFF; cdr3_nt: TGTGCCAGCAGCTTAAGGTCGAATGGGCACACTGAAGCTTTCTTT
j_call: TRBJ1-3; v_call: TRBV11-2; clone_size: .; d_call: .; cdr3_aa: CASSLEVPLSTTLVRNTIYF; cdr3_nt: TGTGCCAGCAGCTTAGAGGTTCCTCTCTCTACTACTCTGGTGCGGAACACCATATATTTT
j_call: TRBJ1-2; v_call: TRBV10-3; clone_size: few; d_call: TRBD1; cdr3_aa: CASRGTGRGWGYTF; cdr3_nt: TGTGCCAGTAGGGGGACAGGGCGCGGCTGGGGCTACACCTTC
j_call: TRBJ2-2; v_call: TRBV11-3; clone_size: .; d_call: TRBD1; cdr3_aa: CASSSGQGANTGELFF; cdr3_nt: TGTGCCAGCAGCTCCGGACAGGGGGCCAACACCGGGGAGCTGTTTTTT
j_call: TRBJ1-2; v_call: TRBV4-1; clone_size: .; d_call: TRBD1; cdr3_aa: CASSHSQTGRYGYTF; cdr3_nt: TGCGCCAGCAGCCATTCTCAGACAGGGAGGTATGGCTACACCTTC
j_call: TRBJ1-2; v_call: TRBV14; clone_size: .; d_call: .; cdr3_aa: CASSQAQQGTYGYTF; cdr3_nt: TGTGCCAGCAGCCAAGCCCAACAGGGAACCTATGGCTACACCTTC
j_call: TRBJ2-7; v_call: TRBV5-1; clone_size: .; d_call: .; cdr3_aa: CASSLDLISGYEQYF; cdr3_nt: TGCGCCAGCAGCTTAGACTTGATTTCGGGCTACGAGCAGTACTTC